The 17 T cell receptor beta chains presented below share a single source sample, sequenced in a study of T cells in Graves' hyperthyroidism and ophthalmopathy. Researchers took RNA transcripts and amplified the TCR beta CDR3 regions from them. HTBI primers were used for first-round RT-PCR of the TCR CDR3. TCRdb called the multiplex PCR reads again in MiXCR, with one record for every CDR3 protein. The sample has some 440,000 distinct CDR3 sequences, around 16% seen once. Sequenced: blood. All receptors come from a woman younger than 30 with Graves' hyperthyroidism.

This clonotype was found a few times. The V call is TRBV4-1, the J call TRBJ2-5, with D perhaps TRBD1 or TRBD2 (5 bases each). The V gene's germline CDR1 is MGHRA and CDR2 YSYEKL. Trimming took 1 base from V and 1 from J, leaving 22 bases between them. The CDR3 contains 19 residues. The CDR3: CASSQALVGGTSLQETQYF. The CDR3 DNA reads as TGCGCCAGCAGCCAAGCGCTGGTTGGTGGGACGAGCCTCCAAGAGACCCAGTACTTC.

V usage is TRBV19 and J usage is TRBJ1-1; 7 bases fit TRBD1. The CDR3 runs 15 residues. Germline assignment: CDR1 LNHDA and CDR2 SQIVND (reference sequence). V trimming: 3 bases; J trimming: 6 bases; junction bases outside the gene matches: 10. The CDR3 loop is CASSIPGTTGAEAFF. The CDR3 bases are TGTGCCAGTAGTATCCCCGGGACTACAGGGGCTGAAGCTTTCTTT.

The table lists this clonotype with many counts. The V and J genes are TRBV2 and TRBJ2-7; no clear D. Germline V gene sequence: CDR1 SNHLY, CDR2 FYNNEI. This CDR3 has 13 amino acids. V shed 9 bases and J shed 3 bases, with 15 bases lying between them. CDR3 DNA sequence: TGTGCCAGTAGGGATCCCCTCAACTACGAGCAGTACTTC. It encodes CASRDPLNYEQYF.

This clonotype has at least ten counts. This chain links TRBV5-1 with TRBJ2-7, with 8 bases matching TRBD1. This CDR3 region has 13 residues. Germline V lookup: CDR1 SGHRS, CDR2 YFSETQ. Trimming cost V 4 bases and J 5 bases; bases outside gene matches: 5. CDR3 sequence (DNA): TGCGCCAGCAGCGCCGGACAGGGTAACGAGCAGTACTTC. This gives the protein CASSAGQGNEQYF.

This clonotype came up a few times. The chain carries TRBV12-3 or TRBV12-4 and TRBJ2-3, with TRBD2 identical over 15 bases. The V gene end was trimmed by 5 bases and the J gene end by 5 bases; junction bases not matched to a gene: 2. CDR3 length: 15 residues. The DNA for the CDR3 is TGTGCCAGCAGTCAGGGACTAGCGGGGGGAGATACGCAGTATTTT. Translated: CASSQGLAGGDTQYF.

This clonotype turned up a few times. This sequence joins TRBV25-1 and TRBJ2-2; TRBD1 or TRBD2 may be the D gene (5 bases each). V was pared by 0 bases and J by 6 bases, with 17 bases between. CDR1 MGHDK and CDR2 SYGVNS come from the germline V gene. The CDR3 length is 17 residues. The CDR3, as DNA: TGTGCCAGCAGTGAATATGGGTGGCAGGGTAGCGCCGGGGAGCTGTTTTTT. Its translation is CASSEYGWQGSAGELFF. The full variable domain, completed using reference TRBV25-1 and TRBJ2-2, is EADIYQTPRYLVIGTGKKITLECSQTMGHDKMYWYQQDPGMELHLIHYSYGVNSTEKGDLSSESTVSRIRTEHFPLTLESARPSHTSQYLCASSEYGWQGSAGELFFGEGSRLTVL.

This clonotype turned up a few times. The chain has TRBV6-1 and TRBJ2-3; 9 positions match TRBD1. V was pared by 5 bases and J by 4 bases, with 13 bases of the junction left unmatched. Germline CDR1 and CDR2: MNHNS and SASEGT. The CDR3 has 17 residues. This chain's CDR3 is CASSIAITGQGPDTQYF. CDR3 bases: TGTGCCAGCAGTATAGCCATAACGGGACAGGGCCCAGATACGCAGTATTTT.

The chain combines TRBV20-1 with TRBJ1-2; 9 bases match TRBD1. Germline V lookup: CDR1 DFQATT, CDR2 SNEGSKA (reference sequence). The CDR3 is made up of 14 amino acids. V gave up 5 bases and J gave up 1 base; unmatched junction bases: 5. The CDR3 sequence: CSAAGTGINYGYTF. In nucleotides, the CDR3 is TGCAGTGCTGCCGGGACAGGGATTAACTATGGCTACACCTTC.

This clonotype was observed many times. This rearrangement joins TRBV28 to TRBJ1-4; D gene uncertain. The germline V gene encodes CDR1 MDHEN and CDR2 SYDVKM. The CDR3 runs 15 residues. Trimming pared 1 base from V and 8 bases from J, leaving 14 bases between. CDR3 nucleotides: TGTGCCAGCAGTTTATTAGGTGTAGGGAAAGAAAAACTGTTTTTT. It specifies CASSLLGVGKEKLFF.

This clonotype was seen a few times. The CDR3 loop reads CASSEFQGFDEQFF. The CDR3 DNA is TGTGCCAGCAGTGAATTTCAGGGTTTCGATGAGCAGTTCTTC. The V gene is TRBV25-1, the J gene TRBJ2-1, with TRBD1 as a possible D gene (5 bases). V lost 1 base and J lost 8, with 12 bases in between. Germline values: CDR1 MGHDK, CDR2 SYGVNS. The length of the CDR3 is 14 residues.

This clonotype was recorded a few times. CDR3 nucleotide sequence: TGCGCCAGCAGCCCTGTCCCGAATGAAAAACTGTTTTTT. As protein: CASSPVPNEKLFF. The rearrangement links TRBV5-1 to TRBJ1-4, with unresolved D. The V end lost 4 bases, the J end lost 5 bases, and 9 bases lay between the germline ends. Germline V CDR1 and CDR2: SGHRS, YFSETQ. This CDR3 comprises 13 residues.

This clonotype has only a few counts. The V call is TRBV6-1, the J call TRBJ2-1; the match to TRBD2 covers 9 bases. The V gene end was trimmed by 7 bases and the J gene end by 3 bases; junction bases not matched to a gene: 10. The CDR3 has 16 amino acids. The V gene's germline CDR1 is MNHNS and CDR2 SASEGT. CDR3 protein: CASMMGLASHYNEQFF. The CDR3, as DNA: TGTGCCAGCATGATGGGACTAGCTTCTCACTACAATGAGCAGTTCTTC.

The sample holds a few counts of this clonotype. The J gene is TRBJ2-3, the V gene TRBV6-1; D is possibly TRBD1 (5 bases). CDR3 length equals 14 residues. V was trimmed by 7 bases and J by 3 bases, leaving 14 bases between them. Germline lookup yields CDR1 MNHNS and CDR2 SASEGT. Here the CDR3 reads CASTLDMVTDTQYF. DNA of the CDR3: TGTGCCAGCACCCTGGACATGGTTACAGATACGCAGTATTTT.

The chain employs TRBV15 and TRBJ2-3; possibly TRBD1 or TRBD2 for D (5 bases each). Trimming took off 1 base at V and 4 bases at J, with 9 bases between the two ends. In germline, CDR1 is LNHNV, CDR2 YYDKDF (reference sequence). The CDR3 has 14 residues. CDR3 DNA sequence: TGTGCCACCAGCAGAGGGGACCAGGCAGATACGCAGTATTTT. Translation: CATSRGDQADTQYF.

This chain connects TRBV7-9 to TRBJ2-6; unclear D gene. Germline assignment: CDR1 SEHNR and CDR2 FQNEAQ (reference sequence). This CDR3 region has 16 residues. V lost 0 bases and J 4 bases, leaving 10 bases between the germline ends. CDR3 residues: CASSLAQVSGANVLTF. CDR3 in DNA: TGTGCCAGCAGCTTAGCGCAGGTTTCCGGGGCCAACGTCCTGACTTTC.

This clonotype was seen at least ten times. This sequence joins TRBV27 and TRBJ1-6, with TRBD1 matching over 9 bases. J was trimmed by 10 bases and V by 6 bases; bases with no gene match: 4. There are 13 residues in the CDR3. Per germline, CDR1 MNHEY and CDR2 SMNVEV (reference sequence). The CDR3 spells CASRDRGGSPLHF. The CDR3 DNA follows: TGTGCCAGCAGAGACAGGGGGGGATCACCCCTCCACTTT.

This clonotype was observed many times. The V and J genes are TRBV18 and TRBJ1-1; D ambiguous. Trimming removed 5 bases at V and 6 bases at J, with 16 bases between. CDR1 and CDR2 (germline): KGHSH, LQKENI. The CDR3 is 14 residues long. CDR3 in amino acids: CASSAGPDGPEAFF. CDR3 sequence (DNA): TGTGCCAGCTCAGCGGGCCCGGATGGTCCTGAAGCTTTCTTT.